One and the same sample provided the 8 T cell receptor beta chains below, sequenced in a study of blood T cell repertoires in COVID-19 (dated by TCRdb to 2019 to 2021). The library relied on the immunoSEQ multiplex PCR assay. TCRdb mirrors the immuneACCESS table, restricted to in-frame sequences. Some clones are absent from its copies; in checked studies, under half trace to an unresolved V gene, and the reason for the others is unknown. The sample includes approximately 100,000 clones, with about 87% observed a single time. Of the sample, roughly 11% is held by the ten largest clones. The source material was peripheral blood. The receptors here all came from a woman in her 30s with acute or convalescent COVID-19.

V and J are TRBV7-3 and TRBJ1-1; D gene unclear. This CDR3 is 14 amino acids long. The germline V and J ends were trimmed by 4 bases and 4 bases, with 13 bases remaining between them. CDR1 and CDR2 from the germline V gene are SGHTA and FQGTGA. The CDR3 nucleotides read TGTGCCAGCAGCTCTACCTCGGGGATCACTGAAGCTTTCTTT. Amino acids: CASSSTSGITEAFF.

The chain carries TRBV7-3 and TRBJ1-1; D is ambiguous. This CDR3 region has 12 residues. Germline-derived CDR1 and CDR2 are SGHTA and FQGTGA. Trimming removed 8 bases from V and 7 bases from J, with 14 bases in between. CDR3 sequence reads: CASGRAGGEAFF. DNA of the CDR3: TGTGCCAGCGGAAGAGCCGGAGGTGAAGCTTTCTTT.

This clone was detected only once. The V and J genes are TRBV21-1 and TRBJ2-5; TRBD2 reflects the table's D call only, with no check against the DNA. TRBV21-1 is an annotated pseudogene. The CDR3 extends over 13 amino acids. Written as DNA, the CDR3 is TGTGCCAGCAGCAAGAGGTCGGGAGAGACCCAGTACTTC. It yields the protein CASSKRSGETQYF.

The chain is built from TRBV24-1 and TRBJ2-1; 7 bases map to TRBD2. The CDR3 extends over 17 amino acids. After removal of 5 bases from V and 4 bases from J, the junction contained 13 bases not matched to a gene. Looked up from germline, CDR1 is KGHDR and CDR2 is SFDVKD. This chain's CDR3 is CATSGGRGLPTYNEQFF. DNA of the CDR3: TGTGCCACCAGTGGGGGAAGGGGACTACCTACTTACAATGAGCAGTTCTTC.

The rearrangement uses TRBV12-3 or TRBV12-4 and TRBJ2-7; 9 bases line up with TRBD1. V dropped 1 base and J dropped 9; count of bases not matched to a gene: 1. The CDR3 spans 12 residues. DNA for the CDR3: TGTGCCAGCAGTTTAGGACAGGGGGGGCAGTACTTC. As protein: CASSLGQGGQYF.

The chain uses TRBV7-9 and TRBJ1-1; a possible D gene is TRBD1 (5 bases). With 2 bases removed from V and 1 base from J, the gap between germline ends came to 8 bases. Germline V lookup: CDR1 SEHNR, CDR2 FQNEAQ (reference sequence). CDR3 size: 14 residues. DNA for the CDR3: TGTGCCAGCAGCTTAACAGGAACGAACACTGAAGCTTTCTTT. This encodes CASSLTGTNTEAFF.

This chain joins TRBV18 and TRBJ1-2, with D unresolved. Deletions cut 4 bases from V and 12 bases from J, with 15 bases between. CDR1 KGHSH and CDR2 LQKENI come from the germline V gene. The CDR3 contains 12 residues. The CDR3 sequence: CASSLKPGYDTF. The CDR3 DNA follows: TGTGCCAGCTCACTAAAGCCCGGGTATGACACCTTC.

The chain has TRBV5-1 and TRBJ1-2; 7 nucleotides match TRBD1. Germline CDR1 and CDR2: SGHRS and YFSETQ. This CDR3 spans 15 amino acids. V was pared by 3 bases and J by 4 bases, with 9 bases of the junction left unmatched. This CDR3 reads CASSSQTGLPYGYTF. DNA for the CDR3: TGCGCCAGCAGCTCCCAGACAGGGCTTCCCTATGGCTACACCTTC.